This T cell receptor (beta chain) derives from a study of cytomegalovirus exposure and HLA in healthy donors. Donors likely had unrecorded immune exposures despite being nominally healthy when sampled. A note on this clone: The antigen is not known.

Study-wide findings and caveats: Sequence variants that were highly shared formed a cluster that was likely a sequencing artifact. Confirmation in vitro established that a few CMV-associated chains were specific for CMV antigens.

Primers for the PCR totalled 60 Vbeta and 13 Jbeta. Source study methods: About 10 million of 75 million to 85 million unique TCR beta chains were shared, per a later count. The protocol was immunoSEQ multiplex PCR, while the TCRdb copy is restricted to in-frame clones and leaves out a portion. For V, J and clone size, that table is used; D and trimming come from the DNA. The profile shows around 130,000 clones, 75% to 85% of them singletons. CDR1 and CDR2 from the germline V gene are SGHDT and YYEEEE. This CDR3 spans 16 amino acids. V was shortened by 0 bases and J by 0 bases, with 10 bases between the two germline ends.

The V gene is TRBV5-6, the J gene TRBJ1-5; D possibly corresponds to TRBD1 (6 bases). The sequence was collected from a man aged 40-55 years in good health and CMV-seronegative. Sequences were obtained from PBMCs. Here the CDR3 reads CASSLAPGVSNQPQHF. CDR3 DNA: TGTGCCAGCAGCTTGGCTCCAGGGGTTAGCAATCAGCCCCAGCATTTT.